The next 21 T cell receptor beta chains were all read from a single sample in a study of shared clonotypes between healthy human individuals. Measured with immunoSEQ multiplex PCR; TCRdb has only the in-frame clones, and not every one. This sample yields about 2.1 million clones, of which over 85% are seen a single time; over 1.5% belongs to the top ten. In the naive CD8 group, cells lacked CD45RO and were positively selected for CCR7, so terminally differentiated effector memory CD45RA+ cells were left out. Sequenced: naive CD8+ T cells from PBMCs. The source of these receptors is a young man in good health. Some clones in this sample may be carry-over from other donors' samples.

This clone is a singleton in its sample. V and J are TRBV9 and TRBJ1-3; no firm D call. The CDR3 has 15 amino acids. V shed 1 base and J shed 4 bases, with 12 bases lying between them. Looked up from germline, CDR1 is SGDLS and CDR2 is YYNGEE. The CDR3 coding sequence is TGTGCCAGCAGCGTAACCGAACACCCGGGAAACACCATATATTTT. Protein: CASSVTEHPGNTIYF. The full variable domain, in which reference TRBV9 and TRBJ1-3 provide the parts outside the CDR3, is DSGVTQTPKHLITATGQRVTLRCSPRSGDLSVYWYQQSLDQGLQFLIQYYNGEERAKGNILERFSAQQFPDLHSELNLSSLELGDSALYFCASSVTEHPGNTIYFGEGSWLTVV.

The CDR3 region is CASSFGTSGRRSYNEQFF. The CDR3 region has the DNA TGTGCCAGCAGCTTCGGGACTAGCGGGAGGAGATCCTACAATGAGCAGTTCTTC. The rearrangement joins TRBV7-9 to TRBJ2-1, with 15 nucleotides matching TRBD2. V was clipped by 3 bases and J by 1 base; unmatched bases: 4. CDR1 and CDR2 from the germline V gene are SEHNR and FQNEAQ (reference sequence). CDR3 size: 18 residues. Complete variable domain (other parts from reference TRBV7-9 and TRBJ2-1): DTGVSQNPRHKITKRGQNVTFRCDPISEHNRLYWYRQTLGQGPEFLTYFQNEAQLEKSRLLSDRFSAERPKGSFSTLEIQRTEQGDSAMYLCASSFGTSGRRSYNEQFFGPGTRLTVL.

The gene calls are TRBV6-5 and TRBJ2-3; TRBD2 aligns across 8 bases. The CDR3 loop spans 14 amino acids. Per germline, CDR1 MNHEY and CDR2 SVGAGI. Trimming at V came to 4 bases and at J to 6 bases, leaving 6 bases not matched to a gene. The CDR3 protein is CASSFQRELDTQYF. The CDR3 region has the DNA TGTGCCAGCAGTTTCCAGCGGGAGTTGGATACGCAGTATTTT.

The gene calls are TRBV6-5 and TRBJ1-2, with D hard to call. The V end lost 2 bases, the J end lost 5 bases, and 9 bases lay between the germline ends. CDR1 and CDR2 (germline): MNHEY, SVGAGI. The CDR3 runs to 13 residues. CDR3 sequence: CASSYGTMYGYTF. CDR3 DNA sequence: TGTGCCAGCAGTTACGGTACGATGTATGGCTACACCTTC.

The chain has TRBV29-1 and TRBJ1-2; D is undetermined. V was cut by 5 bases and J by 4 bases, with 14 bases left in between. CDR1 SQVTM and CDR2 ANQGSEA come from the germline V gene. CDR3 length: 13 amino acids. The CDR3 is CSVLAWQAYGYTF. Here the CDR3 DNA reads TGCAGCGTTTTAGCTTGGCAGGCCTATGGCTACACCTTC.

The gene calls are TRBV30 and TRBJ1-2; tentatively, D is TRBD1 (5 bases). This CDR3 contains 14 residues. Between the trimmed V and J ends, which lost 0 bases and 4 bases, there was a span of 12 bases. Germline CDR1 reads GTSNPN; CDR2 reads SVGIG (reference sequence). CDR3 amino acids: CAWSVGAGFYGYTF. CDR3 bases: TGTGCCTGGAGTGTAGGCGCAGGGTTCTATGGCTACACCTTC.

This clone was counted once. This chain links TRBV29-1 with TRBJ2-1; D not certain. The CDR3 is 12 amino acids. Germline-derived CDR1 and CDR2 are SQVTM and ANQGSEA. With 5 bases removed from V and 7 bases from J, the gap between germline ends came to 12 bases. The chain's CDR3 is CSVSRPGNEQFF. In DNA, the CDR3 is TGCAGCGTTTCTCGCCCCGGTAATGAGCAGTTCTTC.

V and J are TRBV6-1 and TRBJ2-7; 8 nucleotides match TRBD1. V lost 4 bases, J lost 2 bases, and 7 bases stayed unmatched. Germline V CDR1 and CDR2: MNHNS, SASEGT. This CDR3 spans 15 amino acids. DNA for the CDR3: TGTGCCAGCAGTGGCCCCAGGGGGCTGCCCTACGAGCAGTACTTC. Translating it yields CASSGPRGLPYEQYF.

V usage is TRBV19 and J usage is TRBJ1-2, with D maybe TRBD1 (6 bases). CDR1 LNHDA and CDR2 SQIVND come from the germline V gene (reference sequence). The CDR3 sequence is 13 residues long. V was cut by 6 bases and J by 5 bases, with 13 bases left in between. CDR3 DNA sequence: TGTGCCAGTAGCAGACAGGTCCTTTATGGCTACACCTTC. The encoded protein is CASSRQVLYGYTF.

The V call is TRBV28, the J call TRBJ2-5; 8 positions match TRBD2. The germline gives CDR1 MDHEN, CDR2 SYDVKM. The CDR3 totals 16 residues. The trim removed 5 bases at V and 4 bases at J, leaving 12 bases unmatched. The CDR3 spells CASSPYEREMGETQYF. In DNA form, the CDR3 reads TGTGCCAGCAGTCCTTACGAGCGGGAGATGGGAGAGACCCAGTACTTC. The full variable domain, with the rest looked up from reference TRBV28 and TRBJ2-5, is DVKVTQSSRYLVKRTGEKVFLECVQDMDHENMFWYRQDPGLGLRLIYFSYDVKMKEKGDIPEGYSVSREKKERFSLILESASTNQTSMYLCASSPYEREMGETQYFGPGTRLLVL.

The CDR3 spells CASSPPGVYEQYF. For the CDR3, the DNA is TGTGCCAGCAGCCCTCCCGGGGTCTACGAGCAGTACTTC. The chain is built from TRBV5-6 and TRBJ2-7, with D possibly TRBD2 on 5 matching bases. V was clipped by 4 bases and J by 3 bases, with 11 bases between them. Germline loops: CDR1 SGHDT, CDR2 YYEEEE. The CDR3 contains 13 residues.

The CDR3 here is CASSMSASGAYNEQFF. The CDR3 DNA sequence: TGTGCCAGTAGTATGTCAGCTAGCGGAGCCTACAATGAGCAGTTCTTC. The chain carries TRBV19 and TRBJ2-1, with TRBD2 identical over 7 bases. Trimming removed 3 bases from V and 2 bases from J; junction bases left unmatched: 7. CDR3 length: 16 residues. The germline V gene encodes CDR1 LNHDA and CDR2 SQIVND (reference sequence).

V gene TRBV9 combines with J gene TRBJ2-2, with no clear D. V was trimmed by 0 bases and J by 1 base, leaving 7 bases between them. This CDR3 comprises 15 residues. Germline CDR1 and CDR2: SGDLS and YYNGEE. CDR3 loop: CASSVVEQNTGELFF. CDR3 nucleotide sequence: TGTGCCAGCAGCGTAGTTGAACAGAACACCGGGGAGCTGTTTTTT. The whole variable domain, filled in from reference TRBV9 and TRBJ2-2, reads DSGVTQTPKHLITATGQRVTLRCSPRSGDLSVYWYQQSLDQGLQFLIQYYNGEERAKGNILERFSAQQFPDLHSELNLSSLELGDSALYFCASSVVEQNTGELFFGEGSRLTVL.

The sample holds one count of this clone. The CDR3 region has the DNA TGTGCCAGCAGCGTAGGGGGGGCCTGGACTGAAGCTTTCTTT. This sequence encodes CASSVGGAWTEAFF. V usage is TRBV9 and J usage is TRBJ1-1, with D possibly matching TRBD1 (6 bases). CDR1 is SGDLS, CDR2 YYNGEE, per germline. The V and J ends lost 0 bases and 5 bases respectively, with 11 bases between them. The CDR3 loop spans 14 amino acids.

This clone was picked up one time. The same CDR3 arises from other DNA sequences in this sample as well. V gene TRBV9 combines with J gene TRBJ2-3, with D hard to call. Germline values: CDR1 SGDLS, CDR2 YYNGEE. The V end lost 0 bases, the J end lost 2 bases, and 4 bases lay between the germline ends. This CDR3 is built from 13 residues. CDR3 nucleotide sequence: TGTGCCAGCAGCGTAGTAACCACAGATACGCAGTATTTT. It codes for CASSVVTTDTQYF.

This clone showed up just once. This chain uses TRBV6-5 with TRBJ1-5; TRBD1 is a possible D gene (5 bases). The CDR3 loop spans 13 amino acids. Germline V lookup: CDR1 MNHEY, CDR2 SVGAGI. With 5 bases removed from V and 3 bases from J, the gap between germline ends came to 8 bases. CDR3 sequence (DNA): TGTGCCAGCAGTGGACACTTCAATCAGCCCCAGCATTTT. This sequence encodes CASSGHFNQPQHF.

The CDR3 DNA reads TGTGCCAGCAGTTTGCAACAGGGGGATACGCAGTATTTT. Residues: CASSLQQGDTQYF. The V gene is TRBV28, the J gene TRBJ2-3, with 7 bases that match TRBD1. This CDR3 comprises 13 residues. Trimming took 3 bases from V and 6 from J; bases not matched to a gene: 3. In germline, CDR1 is MDHEN, CDR2 SYDVKM.

This sequence joins TRBV11-3 and TRBJ2-7; D may be TRBD1 (8 bases). The V end was cut by 5 bases, the J end by 5 bases, with 16 bases between. The CDR3 sequence is 14 residues long. The germline CDR1 and CDR2 sequences are SGHNT and YENEEA. The CDR3 region is CASSSGTGFDEQYF. The CDR3 DNA reads TGTGCCAGCAGCAGCGGGACAGGCTTTGACGAGCAGTACTTC.

This clone was detected only once. This sequence joins TRBV7-8 and TRBJ2-7, with D hard to call. V was clipped by 0 bases and J by 1 base, with 4 bases between them. Germline V lookup: CDR1 SGHVS, CDR2 FQNEAQ. CDR3 length: 13 amino acids. The CDR3 protein is CASSLAESYEQYF. The CDR3, as DNA: TGTGCCAGCAGCTTAGCGGAGTCCTACGAGCAGTACTTC.

The chain links TRBV27 to TRBJ2-1; D might be TRBD1 (6 bases). The CDR3 spans 15 residues. CDR1 MNHEY and CDR2 SMNVEV come from the germline V gene (reference sequence). V shed 3 bases and J shed 6 bases, with 15 bases lying between them. The CDR3 region has the DNA TGTGCCAGCAGTTTGTCGACAGGTCCTTTCAATGAGCAGTTCTTC. Its protein product is CASSLSTGPFNEQFF.

The J gene is TRBJ1-1, the V gene TRBV27; the match to TRBD1 covers 10 bases. Germline assignment: CDR1 MNHEY and CDR2 SMNVEV (reference sequence). The CDR3 runs to 16 residues. V gave up 2 bases and J gave up 3 bases; unmatched junction bases: 6. CDR3 loop: CASSLRDRGRDTEAFF. In DNA form, the CDR3 reads TGTGCCAGCAGTTTAAGGGACAGGGGAAGGGACACTGAAGCTTTCTTT.